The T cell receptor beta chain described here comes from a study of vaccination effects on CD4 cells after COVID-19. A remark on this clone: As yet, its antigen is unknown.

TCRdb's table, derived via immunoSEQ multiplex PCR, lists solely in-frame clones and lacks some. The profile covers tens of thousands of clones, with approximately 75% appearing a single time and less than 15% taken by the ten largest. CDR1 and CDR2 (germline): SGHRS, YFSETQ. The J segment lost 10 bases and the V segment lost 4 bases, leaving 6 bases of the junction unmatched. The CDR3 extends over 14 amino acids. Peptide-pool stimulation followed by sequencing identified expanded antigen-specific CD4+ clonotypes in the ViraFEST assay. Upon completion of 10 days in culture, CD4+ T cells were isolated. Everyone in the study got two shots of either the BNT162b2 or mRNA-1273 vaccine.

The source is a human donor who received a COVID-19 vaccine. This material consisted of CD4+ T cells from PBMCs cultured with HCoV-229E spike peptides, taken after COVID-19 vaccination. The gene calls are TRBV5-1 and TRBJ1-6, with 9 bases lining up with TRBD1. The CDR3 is CASSRQGVRSPLHF. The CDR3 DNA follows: TGCGCCAGCAGCAGACAGGGGGTACGGTCACCCCTCCACTTT.